The 22 T cell receptor beta chains below come from one sample, sequenced in a study of naive and memory T cell subsets. An equimolar mix of two oligonucleotides served as the beta constant-region primer for TRBC1 and TRBC2. TCRdb itself ran the UMI-ligation and nested PCR reads through MiXCR, one entry per CDR3 protein. In the table there are roughly 91,000 distinct CDR3 sequences, around 13% of which are singletons. Sequencing was done on a sample of central memory CD4+ T cells from blood. Receptors were obtained from a human donor in good health.

In its sample, this clonotype was seen many times. The CDR3: CSARGELEGNQPQHF. CDR3 nucleotides: TGCAGTGCTAGAGGGGAGCTAGAGGGCAATCAGCCCCAGCATTTT. The chain couples TRBV20-1 to TRBJ1-5, with D unresolved. V was trimmed by 1 base and J by 2 bases, leaving 12 bases between them. Per the germline V gene, CDR1 is DFQATT and CDR2 is SNEGSKA (reference sequence). The CDR3 consists of 15 residues.

The rearrangement uses TRBV27 and TRBJ2-6, with a possible D match to TRBD1 (5 bases). CDR1 and CDR2 (germline): MNHEY, SMNVEV (reference sequence). CDR3 length equals 16 residues. Trimming left V 3 bases short and J 0 bases short, with 9 bases between. The chain's CDR3 is CASSFRGGSGANVLTF. CDR3 in DNA: TGTGCCAGCAGTTTTAGGGGTGGCTCTGGGGCCAACGTCCTGACTTTC.

The chain recombines TRBV5-1 with TRBJ1-1, with D possibly TRBD1 on 6 matching bases. Germline V lookup: CDR1 SGHRS, CDR2 YFSETQ. The CDR3 contains 15 residues. Trimming took off 6 bases at V and 2 bases at J, with 17 bases between the two ends. The CDR3 region is CASTRTEHPNTEAFF. CDR3 coding DNA: TGCGCCAGCACCCGGACAGAACATCCCAACACTGAAGCTTTCTTT.

The rearrangement uses TRBV20-1 and TRBJ2-5; TRBD1 aligns across 9 bases. The CDR3 covers 13 residues. Germline assignment: CDR1 DFQATT and CDR2 SNEGSKA (reference sequence). Germline trimming cut 6 bases from V and 5 bases from J; bases unmatched to any gene: 7. The CDR3 sequence: CSAQDRGSETQYF. CDR3 coding DNA: TGCAGTGCCCAGGACAGGGGTAGTGAGACCCAGTACTTC.

There are a few counts of this clonotype. The chain joins TRBV6-5 to TRBJ1-3; D gene ambiguous. The V gene lost 0 bases and the J gene lost 0 bases, with 9 bases spanning the gap. The CDR3 covers 16 residues. The germline gives CDR1 MNHEY, CDR2 SVGAGI. The CDR3 bases are TGTGCCAGCAGTTACTCAACGGCGCACTCTGGAAACACCATATATTTT. Residues: CASSYSTAHSGNTIYF.

This clonotype was detected many times. The V gene is TRBV2, the J gene TRBJ2-7; TRBD2 is a possible D gene (6 bases). V was trimmed by 6 bases and J by 0 bases, leaving 18 bases between them. The germline V gene encodes CDR1 SNHLY and CDR2 FYNNEI. The CDR3 is 16 amino acids. The CDR3 protein is CASSGSWRTSSYEQYF. The CDR3 DNA reads as TGTGCCAGCAGCGGGAGTTGGAGAACGAGCTCCTACGAGCAGTACTTC. The full variable domain, rest sourced from reference TRBV2 and TRBJ2-7, is EPEVTQTPSHQVTQMGQEVILRCVPISNHLYFYWYRQILGQKVEFLVSFYNNEISEKSEIFDDQFSVERPDGSNFTLKIRSTKLEDSAMYFCASSGSWRTSSYEQYFGPGTRLTVT.

A few counts support this clonotype. This chain joins TRBV11-2 and TRBJ2-3; TRBD2 might be the D (7 bases). The germline V and J ends were trimmed by 4 bases and 2 bases, with 13 bases remaining between them. The germline CDR1 and CDR2 sequences are SGHAT and FQNNGV. The CDR3 has 15 residues. The CDR3 is CASSWTRTVTDTQYF. CDR3 coding DNA: TGTGCCAGCAGCTGGACTAGGACAGTCACAGATACGCAGTATTTT.

The chain joins TRBV20-1 to TRBJ1-4; weak D call: TRBD1 (6 bases). From germline, CDR1 is DFQATT and CDR2 SNEGSKA (reference sequence). This CDR3 spans 13 amino acids. V shed 6 bases and J shed 5 bases, with 13 bases lying between them. For the CDR3, the DNA is TGCAGTGCGCCGACAGGTTGGAATGAAAAACTGTTTTTT. Its protein is CSAPTGWNEKLFF.

The genes are TRBV20-1 and TRBJ2-1; tentatively, D is TRBD2 (6 bases). Trimming cost V 6 bases and J 6 bases, with 27 bases left between them. Germline V CDR1 and CDR2: DFQATT, SNEGSKA (reference sequence). This CDR3 comprises 17 residues. DNA of the CDR3: TGCAGTGCCAAAGCCGGGGATTTTCGGGAGCACGGCAATGAGCAGTTCTTC. The encoded protein is CSAKAGDFREHGNEQFF.

This clonotype showed up just a few times. The V gene is TRBV12-3 or TRBV12-4, the J gene TRBJ1-1; no clear D gene. V was clipped by 4 bases and J by 3 bases, with 9 bases between them. The CDR3 length is 13 residues. The CDR3 is CASSWVEDTEAFF. The CDR3, as DNA: TGTGCCAGCAGTTGGGTTGAGGACACTGAAGCTTTCTTT.

The genes are TRBV29-1 and TRBJ2-7; no clear D gene. The CDR3 is 13 residues long. The ends were cut back, 4 bases at V and 0 bases at J, with 10 bases in the middle. Germline assignment: CDR1 SQVTM and CDR2 ANQGSEA. The CDR3 here is CSVVNVNSYEQYF. The CDR3 DNA reads as TGCAGCGTTGTGAACGTTAACTCCTACGAGCAGTACTTC.

This chain connects TRBV14 to TRBJ1-5; D gene ambiguous. The ends were cut back, 0 bases at V and 0 bases at J, with 12 bases in the middle. CDR1 and CDR2 (germline): SGHDN, FVKESK. The CDR3 is made up of 17 amino acids. The CDR3 protein is CASSQEVFSDSNQPQHF. CDR3 DNA sequence: TGTGCCAGCAGCCAAGAAGTGTTTTCTGATAGCAATCAGCCCCAGCATTTT.

For the CDR3, the DNA is TGTGCCAGCAGTTACTCGCAGGGTTGGAATGGCTACACCTTC. Its translation is CASSYSQGWNGYTF. This chain uses TRBV6-2 or TRBV6-3 with TRBJ1-2, with D possibly being TRBD1 (5 bases). CDR3 length: 14 residues. The V gene's germline CDR1 is MNHEY and CDR2 SVGEGT. V was cut by 0 bases and J by 6 bases, with 11 bases left in between.

The rearrangement links TRBV29-1 to TRBJ2-1; 9 bases fit TRBD1. V shed 6 bases and J 12 bases; nucleotides not matched to a gene: 9. The CDR3 sequence is 12 residues long. Looked up from germline, CDR1 is SQVTM and CDR2 is ANQGSEA. CDR3 protein: CSVEGQGDLQFF. The CDR3 DNA reads as TGCAGCGTCGAGGGACAGGGCGATTTGCAGTTCTTC.

This clonotype showed up just a few times. The J gene is TRBJ2-7, the V gene TRBV5-5; D is unclear. The CDR3 length is 13 residues. Germline loops: CDR1 SGHKS, CDR2 YYEKEE (reference sequence). V was shortened by 2 bases and J by 2 bases, with 8 bases between the two germline ends. As DNA, the CDR3 is TGTGCCAGCAGCTTTGTGTCTACCTACGAGCAGTACTTC. This sequence encodes CASSFVSTYEQYF.

V gene TRBV7-9 combines with J gene TRBJ1-4; 7 bases align to TRBD1. The germline V gene encodes CDR1 SEHNR and CDR2 FQNEAQ (reference sequence). V lost 11 bases, J lost 0 bases, and 12 bases stayed unmatched. The CDR3 has 16 residues. The CDR3 DNA follows: TGTGCCGGAGGGGACAGCTCTATTGCAACTAATGAAAAACTGTTTTTT. It translates to CAGGDSSIATNEKLFF.

This clonotype was seen ten or more times. The chain employs TRBV15 and TRBJ1-1; D might be TRBD1 (5 bases). The germline V gene encodes CDR1 LNHNV and CDR2 YYDKDF (reference sequence). Deletions cut 2 bases from V and 3 bases from J, with 16 bases between. The CDR3 runs to 16 residues. This CDR3 is CATSRSRGVGDTEAFF. In DNA, the CDR3 is TGTGCCACCAGCAGATCCCGGGGGGTGGGGGACACTGAAGCTTTCTTT.

This clonotype was seen ten or more times. The rearrangement joins TRBV6-5 to TRBJ2-6; D ambiguous. V was clipped by 0 bases and J by 4 bases, with 13 bases between them. CDR1 and CDR2 (germline): MNHEY, SVGAGI. The CDR3 sequence is 17 residues long. The DNA for the CDR3 is TGTGCCAGCAGTTACTCTTGGTCCGTAAGAGGGGCCAACGTCCTGACTTTC. It codes for CASSYSWSVRGANVLTF.

This clonotype has just a few counts. The chain recombines TRBV11-2 with TRBJ2-7; the D is unclear. Trimming took 3 bases from V and 2 from J, leaving 11 bases between them. The CDR3 has 14 residues. Germline V gene lookup returns CDR1 SGHAT and CDR2 FQNNGV. CDR3 residues: CASSLGINAYEQYF. The CDR3 DNA sequence: TGTGCCAGCAGCTTGGGTATAAACGCCTACGAGCAGTACTTC.

Here the CDR3 reads CAISDGQTYEQYF. The DNA of the CDR3 is TGTGCCATCAGTGACGGGCAAACCTACGAGCAGTACTTC. The V and J genes are TRBV10-3 and TRBJ2-7; D gene uncertain. The CDR3 loop spans 13 amino acids. The V gene lost 3 bases and the J gene lost 2 bases, with 8 bases spanning the gap. Germline V gives CDR1 ENHRY, CDR2 SYGVKD.

The chain recombines TRBV18 with TRBJ2-7; maybe TRBD1 (6 bases). Deletions cut 4 bases from V and 6 bases from J, with 10 bases between. Germline lookup yields CDR1 KGHSH and CDR2 LQKENI. The CDR3 sequence is 12 residues long. The CDR3 DNA sequence: TGTGCCAGCTCACAACAGGGCGCCGAGCAGTACTTC. Translated: CASSQQGAEQYF.

The chain is built from TRBV5-6 and TRBJ2-7, with a weak D call TRBD1 (5 bases). This CDR3 comprises 12 residues. Per the germline V gene, CDR1 is SGHDT and CDR2 is YYEEEE. V lost 2 bases to trimming and J lost 4 bases, with 7 bases between them. The CDR3 region is CASSFPGYEQYF. Written as DNA, the CDR3 is TGTGCCAGCAGCTTCCCAGGGTACGAGCAGTACTTC.